This is a list of T cell receptor beta chains from one sample in a study of blood T cell repertoires in COVID-19. The method was immunoSEQ multiplex PCR; TCRdb's version includes in-frame clones alone and lacks a portion of them. The sample consists of 370,000 or so clones, more than 75% of them appearing once. Sequences were obtained from peripheral blood. The source of these receptors is a human donor with acute or convalescent COVID-19. The donor label of this sample is uncertain. Both conserved end residues are part of each CDR3. A D gene is named only where the DNA matches it firmly. Size is stated for part of the rows, as once, few or many counts, or as a class when the clone is expanded.

J | V | D | size | CDR3 | DNA
TRBJ2-7 | TRBV18 | TRBD2 | once | CASSHLAGGDTYEQYF | TGTGCCAGCTCACATCTAGCGGGGGGGGATACCTACGAGCAGTACTTC
TRBJ1-1 | TRBV11-2 | TRBD1 | NA | CASSPRDRGWESTEAFF | TGTGCCAGCAGCCCCCGGGACAGGGGCTGGGAGAGCACTGAAGCTTTCTTT
TRBJ2-5 | TRBV6-5 | NA | once | CASSYYGVEAGGTQYF | TGTGCCAGCAGTTACTACGGTGTTGAGGCGGGTGGGACCCAGTACTTC
TRBJ1-5 | TRBV27 | NA | NA | CASSAQGFSSNQPQHF | TGTGCCAGCAGTGCACAGGGTTTTTCTAGCAATCAGCCCCAGCATTTT
TRBJ1-1 | TRBV28 | TRBD1 | NA | CASSLWDRGRTEAFF | TGTGCCAGCAGCCTTTGGGACAGGGGAAGGACTGAAGCTTTCTTT
TRBJ1-1 | TRBV7-2 | NA | NA | CASSWGFGADTEAFF | TGTGCCAGCAGCTGGGGATTTGGGGCTGACACTGAAGCTTTCTTT
TRBJ2-1 | TRBV30 | TRBD2 | NA | CAWNKGTSGSFNEQFF | TGTGCCTGGAATAAAGGGACTAGCGGGAGTTTTAATGAGCAGTTCTTC
TRBJ2-7 | TRBV7-8 | NA | NA | CASSSYPHPTQGYEQYF | TGTGCCAGCAGCTCTTACCCCCACCCGACCCAGGGTTACGAGCAGTACTTC
TRBJ2-6 | TRBV5-4 | TRBD1 | NA | CASSSKGAPSSGANVLTF | TGTGCCAGCAGCTCTAAGGGGGCCCCTAGCTCTGGGGCCAACGTCCTGACTTTC
TRBJ1-3 | TRBV11-2 | TRBD1 | NA | CASSPRQGASGNTIYF | TGTGCCAGCAGCCCAAGACAGGGGGCGTCTGGAAACACCATATATTTT
TRBJ1-1 | TRBV28 | NA | NA | CASSQGAGEAFF | TGTGCCAGCTCTCAAGGGGCTGGTGAAGCTTTCTTT
TRBJ1-4 | TRBV7-2 | NA | NA | CASSLVGGGGEKLFF | TGTGCCAGCAGCTTAGTAGGTGGCGGGGGTGAAAAACTGTTTTTT
TRBJ1-2 | TRBV5-5 | NA | NA | CASSLNGWVSDYGYTF | TGTGCCAGCAGCTTGAACGGGTGGGTTTCTGACTATGGCTACACCTTC
TRBJ1-1 | TRBV5-1 | TRBD1 | NA | CASRREGAGVNTEAFF | TGCGCCAGCAGACGGGAGGGGGCCGGGGTGAACACTGAAGCTTTCTTT
TRBJ2-3 | TRBV5-1 | TRBD2 | once | CASSLVGAGGTDTQYF | TGCGCCAGCAGCTTGGTTGGCGCGGGAGGAACAGATACGCAGTATTTT
TRBJ2-7 | TRBV6-5 | NA | NA | CAASPDSSLTEQYF | TGTGCCGCTTCCCCGGATTCTAGCCTGACCGAGCAGTACTTC
TRBJ2-3 | TRBV30 | NA | NA | CAWSVNRYTDTQYF | TGTGCCTGGAGTGTGAACCGGTACACAGATACGCAGTATTTT
TRBJ1-3 | TRBV7-6 | TRBD1 | once | CASSLAPGGGNTIYF | TGTGCCAGCAGCTTAGCCCCAGGGGGTGGAAACACCATATATTTT
TRBJ1-5 | TRBV19 | NA | NA | CASSTTGSGQPQHF | TGTGCCAGTAGTACAACAGGGTCGGGCCAGCCCCAGCATTTT
TRBJ1-1 | TRBV7-6 | NA | NA | CASSATDRIKNTEAFF | TGTGCCAGCAGCGCCACCGACAGGATAAAGAACACTGAAGCTTTCTTT
TRBJ2-1 | TRBV27 | TRBD2 | NA | CASSQRGGSYNEQFF | TGTGCCAGCAGTCAACGGGGGGGCAGTTACAATGAGCAGTTCTTC
TRBJ1-2 | TRBV6-1 | TRBD1 | once | CASSELSRGPNYGYTF | TGTGCCAGCAGTGAATTGAGCAGGGGGCCCAACTATGGCTACACCTTC
TRBJ1-6 | TRBV7-9 | TRBD1 | NA | CASRRQGIDSPLHF | TGTGCCAGCAGGCGACAGGGGATAGATTCACCCCTCCACTTT
TRBJ2-2 | TRBV7-2 | NA | once | CASTDPGHSTGELFF | TGTGCCAGCACAGATCCGGGACACAGCACCGGGGAGCTGTTTTTT
TRBJ1-3 | TRBV5-1 | TRBD1 | few | CASSFGTGLGNTIYF | TGCGCCAGCAGCTTTGGGACAGGCCTAGGAAACACCATATATTTT
TRBJ1-3 | TRBV7-7 | NA | NA | CASSMTEGNTIYF | TGTGCCAGCAGCATGACGGAGGGAAACACCATATATTTT
TRBJ2-2 | TRBV18 | TRBD1 | NA | CASSLDRDPGELFF | TGTGCCAGCTCCCTCGACAGGGACCCCGGGGAGCTGTTTTTT
TRBJ2-5 | TRBV2 | TRBD2 | NA | CASSETSTSGGYQETQYF | TGTGCCAGCAGTGAGACCTCGACTAGCGGGGGTTACCAAGAGACCCAGTACTTC
TRBJ1-5 | TRBV6-1 | NA | NA | CASSELLGARGNQPQHF | TGTGCCAGCAGTGAATTGTTGGGGGCCCGGGGCAATCAGCCCCAGCATTTT
TRBJ2-5 | TRBV5-1 | TRBD2 | NA | CASSPGLGETQYF | TGCGCCAGCAGCCCGGGACTAGGGGAGACCCAGTACTTC
TRBJ1-3 | TRBV5-1 | TRBD1 | NA | CASSRTGASSGNTIYF | TGCGCCAGCAGCAGGACAGGGGCCTCCTCTGGAAACACCATATATTTT